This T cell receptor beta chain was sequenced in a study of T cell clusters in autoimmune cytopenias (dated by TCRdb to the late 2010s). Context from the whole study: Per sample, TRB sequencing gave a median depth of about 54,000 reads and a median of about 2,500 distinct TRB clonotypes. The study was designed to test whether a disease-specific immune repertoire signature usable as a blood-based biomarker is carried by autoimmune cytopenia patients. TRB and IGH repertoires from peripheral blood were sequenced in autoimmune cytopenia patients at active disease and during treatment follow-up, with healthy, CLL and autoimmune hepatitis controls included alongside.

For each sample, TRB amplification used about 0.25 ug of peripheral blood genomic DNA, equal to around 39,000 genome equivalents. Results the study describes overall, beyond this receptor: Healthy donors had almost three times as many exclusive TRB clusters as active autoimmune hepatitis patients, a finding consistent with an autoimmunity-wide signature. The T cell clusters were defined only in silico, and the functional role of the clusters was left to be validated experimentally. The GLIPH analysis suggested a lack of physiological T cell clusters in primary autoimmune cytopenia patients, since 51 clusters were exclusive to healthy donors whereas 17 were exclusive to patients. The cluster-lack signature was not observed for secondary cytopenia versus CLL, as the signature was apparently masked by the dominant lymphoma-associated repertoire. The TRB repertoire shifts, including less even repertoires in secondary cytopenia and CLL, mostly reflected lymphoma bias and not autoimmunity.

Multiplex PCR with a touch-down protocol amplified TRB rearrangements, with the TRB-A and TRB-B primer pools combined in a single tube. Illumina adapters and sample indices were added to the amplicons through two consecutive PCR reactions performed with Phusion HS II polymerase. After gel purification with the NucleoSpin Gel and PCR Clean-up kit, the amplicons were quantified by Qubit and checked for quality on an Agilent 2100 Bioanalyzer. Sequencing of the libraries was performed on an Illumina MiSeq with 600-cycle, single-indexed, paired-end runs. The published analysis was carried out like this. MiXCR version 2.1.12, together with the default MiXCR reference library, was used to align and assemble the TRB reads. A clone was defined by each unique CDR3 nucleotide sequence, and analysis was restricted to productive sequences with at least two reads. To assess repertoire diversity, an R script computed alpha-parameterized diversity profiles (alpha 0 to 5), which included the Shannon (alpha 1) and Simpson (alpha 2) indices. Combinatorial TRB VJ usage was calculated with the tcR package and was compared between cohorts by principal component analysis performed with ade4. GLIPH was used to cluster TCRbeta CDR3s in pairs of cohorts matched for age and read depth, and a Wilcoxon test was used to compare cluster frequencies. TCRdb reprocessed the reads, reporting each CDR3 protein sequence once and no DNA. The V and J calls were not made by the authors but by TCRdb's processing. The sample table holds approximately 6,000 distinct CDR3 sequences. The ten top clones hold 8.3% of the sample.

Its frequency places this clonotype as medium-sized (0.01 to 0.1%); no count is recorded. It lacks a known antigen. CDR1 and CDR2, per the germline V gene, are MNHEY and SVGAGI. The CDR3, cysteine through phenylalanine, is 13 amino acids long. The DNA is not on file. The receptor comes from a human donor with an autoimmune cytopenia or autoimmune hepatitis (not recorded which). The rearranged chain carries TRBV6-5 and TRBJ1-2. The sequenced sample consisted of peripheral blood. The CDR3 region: CASSQRGGYGYTF.